The TCR beta chain described here comes from a study of blood T cell repertoires in COVID-19 (TCRdb year 2020). For context, the study as a whole: Collaborator samples came from the United States, Italy and Spain and covered acute and convalescent phases of COVID-19. The material from the prospective study consisted of cDNA or gDNA derived from T cells, B-cell-depleted T cells, or PBMCs. Subjects who had been exposed to COVID-19, were actively infected with it, or had recovered from it provided the deeply sampled blood TCRbeta repertoires that made up the dataset. The repertoires were released in a freely available public database intended as a resource for research on the immune response to SARS-CoV-2. Samples were obtained from the ongoing ImmuneRACE study (first 160 participants) and from about 1,300 subjects provided by 6 global collaborators. Nearly every sample came with metadata listing a de-identified subject ID, COVID-19 status, age in years and sex. Where available, HLA class I and class II types were obtained from metadata supplied by the sample provider rather than from assay-based typing.

The germline V gene encodes CDR1 SNHLY and CDR2 FYNNEI. The CDR3 spans 18 residues, from the cysteine through the phenylalanine. Just CDR3 DNA is preserved here, 54 bases in frame from base 1. The trim is 5 bases for V and 1 base for J, with a gap of 21 bases between the germline ends. Each collaborating institution followed its own protocols to collect whole blood in K2EDTA tubes. For TCRbeta analysis, collaborators shipped samples as frozen whole blood, isolated PBMCs, or DNA extracted from either of those sample types. Paper-wide results and their limitations: The quantity of clinical and demographic metadata differed by source and by participant and was supplied without curation.

Points on this clone: Its antigen target is currently unknown. Base qualities are missing; no much larger clone stands one base away.

TCRbeta CDR3 regions were amplified from genomic DNA by means of the immunoSEQ Assay, a bias-controlled multiplex PCR. In the paper's pipeline: The number of nucleated cells in each sample was estimated by amplification of reference gene primers within the assay. Sequence reads were collapsed and filtered to measure the absolute abundance of every unique TCRbeta CDR3 rearrangement. For each sample, productive Simpson clonality was calculated as the square root of Simpson's diversity index over productive rearrangements. TCRdb mirrors the immuneACCESS table, restricted to in-frame sequences. Some clones are absent from its copies; in checked studies, under half trace to an unresolved V gene, and the reason for the others is unknown. V and J calls and clone size are given by that table; D and trimming were obtained from the DNA. Within this sample are tens of thousands of clones, with roughly three quarters of them counted one time only. 10% to 12% of the sample belongs to the ten largest clones.

Sequencing was done on a sample of peripheral blood. The clonotype originates from a man aged 70 or older with acute or convalescent COVID-19. The rearrangement combines TRBV2 with TRBJ1-5; the D gene lacks a confident call. The encoded CDR3 is CASSYRPQVVTSNQPQHF. The DNA is TGTGCCAGCAGTTATAGGCCCCAGGTTGTAACGAGCAATCAGCCCCAGCATTTT. Reference TRBV2 and TRBJ1-5 proteins supply the regions before and after the CDR3; the full variable domain is: EPEVTQTPSHQVTQMGQEVILRCVPISNHLYFYWYRQILGQKVEFLVSFYNNEISEKSEIFDDQFSVERPDGSNFTLKIRSTKLEDSAMYFCASSYRPQVVTSNQPQHFGDGTRLSIL.